These T cell receptor beta chains were read from a single sample in a study of shared T cell receptors in the human thymus. Data came from immunoSEQ multiplex PCR; TCRdb stores just in-frame clones and leaves some out. Of 500,000 to 550,000 clones listed, 78% are singletons. The data were also submitted as part of a second study, on human thymus T cells.

The sample comprised thymocytes. These receptor sequences come from a boy younger than two with a congenital heart defect. Both conserved end residues are part of each CDR3. D genes are given only for firm matches. A row's size may be missing; if present it is once, few, many or a size class.

j_call cdr3_length clone_size v_call d_call cdr3_aa cdr3_nt
TRBJ2-5 17 - TRBV7-9 - CASSCKPRTERQETQYF TGTGCCAGCAGCTGCAAACCCCGGACAGAAAGGCAAGAGACCCAGTACTTC
TRBJ2-5 15 - TRBV27 TRBD1 CASGTGDRGEETQYF TGTGCCAGTGGGACCGGGGACAGGGGCGAAGAGACCCAGTACTTC
TRBJ2-3 16 - TRBV16 TRBD2 CASSPSKSGRANTQYF TGTGCCAGCAGCCCATCCAAGAGCGGGAGGGCAAATACGCAGTATTTT
TRBJ1-4 15 - TRBV14 - CASSPTWEKYEKLFF TGTGCCAGCAGCCCAACCTGGGAGAAATATGAAAAACTGTTTTTT
TRBJ2-1 14 few TRBV5-5 - CASSLGTPGNEQFF TGTGCCAGCAGCTTGGGGACGCCGGGGAATGAGCAGTTCTTC
TRBJ2-2 15 - TRBV18 - CASSPLSGNTGELFF TGTGCCAGCTCACCGTTAAGCGGGAACACCGGGGAGCTGTTTTTT
TRBJ2-3 13 - TRBV27 TRBD1 CASSLDRADTQYF TGTGCCAGCAGTTTAGACAGGGCAGATACGCAGTATTTT
TRBJ2-2 16 few TRBV7-2 TRBD2 CASSTKSGKNTGELFF TGTGCCAGCAGCACAAAAAGCGGGAAGAACACCGGGGAGCTGTTTTTT
TRBJ2-3 18 - TRBV10-3 - CAISEDSGGRGGTDTQYF TGTGCCATCAGTGAGGATTCCGGGGGGCGGGGTGGCACAGATACGCAGTATTTT
TRBJ1-1 16 - TRBV11-3 - CASRPNQGHRNTEAFF TGTGCCAGCAGGCCGAATCAGGGACACCGGAACACTGAAGCTTTCTTT
TRBJ2-7 13 - TRBV13 - CASSLGRSYEQYF TGTGCCAGCAGCTTAGGGCGTAGCTACGAGCAGTACTTC
TRBJ2-1 14 once TRBV13 - CASSLWGEAHEQFF TGTGCCAGCAGCTTATGGGGGGAGGCTCATGAGCAGTTCTTC
TRBJ2-7 17 - TRBV2 TRBD2 CASSSGTSGRIPYEQYF TGTGCCAGCAGTTCCGGGACTAGCGGGAGGATTCCCTACGAGCAGTACTTC
TRBJ2-7 17 - TRBV28 TRBD2 CASSFFRGGLADYEQYF TGTGCCAGCAGTTTCTTCCGAGGGGGACTAGCGGATTACGAGCAGTACTTC
TRBJ2-7 18 - TRBV10-3 TRBD1 CAISESGGFRGSSYEQYF TGTGCCATCAGTGAGTCTGGGGGATTCAGGGGGAGCTCCTACGAGCAGTACTTC
TRBJ2-7 16 - TRBV4-3 TRBD1 CASSQDPGQGRYEQYF TGCGCCAGCAGCCAAGATCCGGGACAGGGGCGCTACGAGCAGTACTTC
TRBJ1-4 16 few TRBV13 TRBD1 CASSPPPRGRPGKLFF TGTGCCAGCAGCCCCCCTCCCAGGGGGAGGCCGGGGAAACTGTTTTTT
TRBJ2-7 13 - TRBV29-1 TRBD2 CSVIAGRFYEQYF TGCAGCGTAATAGCGGGACGGTTCTACGAGCAGTACTTC
TRBJ2-4 16 - TRBV28 - CASSPPGGQAKNIQYF TGTGCCAGCAGTCCGCCCGGGGGGCAGGCCAAAAACATTCAGTACTTC
TRBJ2-2 18 - TRBV5-4 TRBD2 CASIKLEPGLADTGELFF TGTGCCAGCATCAAGCTTGAACCGGGACTAGCGGACACCGGGGAACTGTTTTTT
TRBJ2-5 14 once TRBV19 TRBD1 CASSRTGRKETQYF TGTGCCAGTAGCCGGACAGGGAGGAAGGAGACCCAGTACTTC
TRBJ1-1 15 - TRBV6-1 TRBD1 CASSPGQDRNTEAFF TGTGCCAGCAGTCCAGGACAGGATAGGAACACTGAAGCTTTCTTT
TRBJ2-7 17 once TRBV29-1 - CSVVPLAGPIPTYEQYF TGCAGCGTTGTCCCCCTAGCCGGGCCCATCCCTACCTACGAGCAGTACTTC
TRBJ2-7 15 - TRBV5-1 TRBD2 CASSLETSGSYEQYF TGCGCCAGCAGCTTGGAGACTAGCGGCTCCTACGAGCAGTACTTC
TRBJ2-3 16 - TRBV7-3 - CASSLNPSAHTDTQYF TGTGCCAGCAGCTTAAATCCTAGCGCCCACACAGATACGCAGTATTTT
TRBJ1-3 15 few TRBV4-3 - CASSQVTSSGNTIYF TGCGCCAGCAGCCAAGTGACAAGCTCTGGAAACACCATATATTTT
TRBJ2-7 13 - TRBV5-1 - CASSLVGSDEQYF TGCGCCAGCAGCTTGGTCGGGAGCGACGAGCAGTACTTC
TRBJ2-3 21 - TRBV5-1 TRBD2 CASSHLRVGLAGASSTDTQYF TGCGCCAGCAGCCACCTGAGGGTGGGACTAGCGGGTGCATCTAGCACAGATACGCAGTATTTT
TRBJ2-3 15 - TRBV25-1 TRBD1 CASSSRQGLADTQYF TGTGCCAGCAGTAGTCGACAGGGGCTGGCAGATACGCAGTATTTT
TRBJ2-1 17 - TRBV6-1 TRBD2 CASGEAERESSYNEQFF TGTGCCAGCGGTGAAGCTGAGCGGGAGAGCTCCTACAATGAGCAGTTCTTC
TRBJ2-5 14 - TRBV10-3 - CAISRDTTQETQYF TGTGCCATCAGCCGGGACACAACCCAAGAGACCCAGTACTTC
TRBJ2-1 13 - TRBV11-1 - CASSLQAPCEQFF TGTGCCAGCAGTCTTCAGGCGCCGTGCGAGCAGTTCTTC
TRBJ2-3 18 few TRBV25-1 - CASSEPTSRGVGTDTQYF TGTGCCAGCAGTGAACCTACCTCCAGGGGGGTCGGCACAGATACGCAGTATTTT
TRBJ2-7 14 few TRBV5-4 TRBD1 CASRLDRESYEQYF TGTGCCAGCAGATTGGACAGGGAGTCCTACGAGCAGTACTTC
TRBJ1-1 9 - TRBV29-1 - CSVAGEAFF TGCAGCGTTGCCGGTGAAGCTTTCTTT
TRBJ2-1 18 once TRBV7-8 TRBD2 CASSRLELVGGPYNEQFF TGTGCCAGCAGCCGGCTTGAGTTGGTGGGAGGGCCGTACAATGAGCAGTTCTTC
TRBJ1-2 12 - TRBV28 - CASTDGTYGYTF TGTGCCAGCACCGACGGGACTTATGGCTACACCTTC
TRBJ1-3 15 - TRBV4-2 - CASSQSINSGNTIYF TGTGCCAGCAGCCAATCTATCAACTCTGGAAACACCATATATTTT
TRBJ2-5 14 once TRBV29-1 TRBD1 CSVALKGARETQYF TGCAGCGTTGCGCTAAAGGGGGCGCGGGAGACCCAGTACTTC
TRBJ2-3 15 once TRBV9 TRBD1 CASSARDRFTDTQYF TGTGCCAGCAGCGCCAGGGACAGATTCACAGATACGCAGTATTTT
TRBJ1-2 13 once TRBV11-3 - CASSLQGGGGYTF TGTGCCAGCAGCCTCCAGGGTGGCGGCGGCTACACCTTC